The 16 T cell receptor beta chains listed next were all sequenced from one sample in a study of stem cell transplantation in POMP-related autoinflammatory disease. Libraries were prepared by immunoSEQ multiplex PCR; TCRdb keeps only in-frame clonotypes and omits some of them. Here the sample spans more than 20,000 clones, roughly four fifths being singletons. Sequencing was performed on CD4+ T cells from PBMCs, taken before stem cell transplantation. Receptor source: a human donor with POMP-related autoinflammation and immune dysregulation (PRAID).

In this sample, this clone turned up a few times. CDR3 nucleotide sequence: TGTGCCAGCAGTACCCTGGGGAGCAATCAGCCCCAGCATTTT. This translates into CASSTLGSNQPQHF. The J gene is TRBJ1-5, the V gene TRBV27; D gene unclear. CDR3 length: 14 residues. Trimming removed 5 bases from V and 1 base from J, with 9 bases in between. Germline V gene data show CDR1 as MNHEY and CDR2 as SMNVEV (reference sequence).

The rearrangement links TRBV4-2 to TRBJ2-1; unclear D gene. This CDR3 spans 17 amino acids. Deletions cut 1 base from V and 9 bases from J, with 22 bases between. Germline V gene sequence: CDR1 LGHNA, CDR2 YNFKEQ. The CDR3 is CASSQGSANPFHGEQFF. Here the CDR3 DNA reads TGTGCCAGCAGCCAAGGATCCGCCAACCCGTTCCATGGTGAGCAGTTCTTC.

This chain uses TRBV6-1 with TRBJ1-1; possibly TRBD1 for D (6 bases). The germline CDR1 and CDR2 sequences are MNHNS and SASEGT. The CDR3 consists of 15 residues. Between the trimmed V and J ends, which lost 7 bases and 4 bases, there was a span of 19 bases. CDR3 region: CASTIGYREGTEAFF. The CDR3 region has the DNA TGTGCCAGCACGATTGGGTACAGGGAGGGCACTGAAGCTTTCTTT.

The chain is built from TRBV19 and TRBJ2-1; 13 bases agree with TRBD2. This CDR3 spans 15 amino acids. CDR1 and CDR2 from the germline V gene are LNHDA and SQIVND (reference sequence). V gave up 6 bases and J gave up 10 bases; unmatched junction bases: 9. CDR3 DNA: TGTGCCAGTAGGAAGACTAGCGGGGGGACGGGGGAGCAGTTCTTC. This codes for CASRKTSGGTGEQFF.

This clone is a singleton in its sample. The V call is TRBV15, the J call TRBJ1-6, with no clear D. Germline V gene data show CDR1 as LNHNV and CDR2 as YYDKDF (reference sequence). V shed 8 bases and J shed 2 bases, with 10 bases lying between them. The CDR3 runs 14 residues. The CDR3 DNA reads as TGTGCCACCGACAAGGGAACCTATAATTCACCCCTCCACTTT. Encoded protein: CATDKGTYNSPLHF.

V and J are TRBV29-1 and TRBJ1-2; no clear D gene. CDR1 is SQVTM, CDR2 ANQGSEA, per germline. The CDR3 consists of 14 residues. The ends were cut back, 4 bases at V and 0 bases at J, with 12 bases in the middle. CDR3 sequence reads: CSVVGLETNYGYTF. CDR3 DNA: TGCAGCGTTGTAGGTCTGGAGACTAACTATGGCTACACCTTC.

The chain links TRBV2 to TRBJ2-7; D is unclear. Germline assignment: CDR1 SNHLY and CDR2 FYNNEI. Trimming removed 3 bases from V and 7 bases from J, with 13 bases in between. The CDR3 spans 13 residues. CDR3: CASSDSARVEQYF. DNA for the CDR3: TGTGCCAGCAGTGACTCGGCTAGAGTGGAGCAGTACTTC.

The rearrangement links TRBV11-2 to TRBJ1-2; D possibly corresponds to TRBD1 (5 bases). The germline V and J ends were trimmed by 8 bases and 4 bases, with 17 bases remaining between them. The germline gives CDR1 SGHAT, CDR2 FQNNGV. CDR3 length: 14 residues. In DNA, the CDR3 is TGTGCCAGCGGGGCCCTCCAGAGCCGCTATGGCTACACCTTC. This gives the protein CASGALQSRYGYTF.

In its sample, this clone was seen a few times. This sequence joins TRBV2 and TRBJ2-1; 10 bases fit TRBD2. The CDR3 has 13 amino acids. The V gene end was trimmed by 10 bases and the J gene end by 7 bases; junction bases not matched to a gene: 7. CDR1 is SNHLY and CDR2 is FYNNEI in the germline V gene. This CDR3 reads CATSGRARNEQFF. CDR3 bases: TGTGCCACCAGCGGGAGGGCCCGGAATGAGCAGTTCTTC.

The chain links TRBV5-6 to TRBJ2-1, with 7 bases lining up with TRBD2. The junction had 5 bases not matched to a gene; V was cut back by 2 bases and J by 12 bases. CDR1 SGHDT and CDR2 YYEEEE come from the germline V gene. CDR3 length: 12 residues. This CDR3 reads CASSFRTRGQFF. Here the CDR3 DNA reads TGTGCCAGCAGCTTTAGGACTAGGGGGCAGTTCTTC.

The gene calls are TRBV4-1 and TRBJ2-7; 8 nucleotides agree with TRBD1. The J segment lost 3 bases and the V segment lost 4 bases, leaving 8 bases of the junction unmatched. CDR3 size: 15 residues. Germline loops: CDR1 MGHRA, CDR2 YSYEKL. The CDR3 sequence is CASSRGQGQDYEQYF. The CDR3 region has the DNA TGCGCCAGCAGCCGCGGACAGGGACAGGACTACGAGCAGTACTTC.

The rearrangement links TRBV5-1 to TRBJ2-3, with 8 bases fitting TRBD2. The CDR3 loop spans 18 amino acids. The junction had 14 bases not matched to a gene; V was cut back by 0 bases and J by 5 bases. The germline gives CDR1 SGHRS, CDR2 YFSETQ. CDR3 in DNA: TGCGCCAGCAGCTTGGAGGCGGCGGGGGGCCTCCGGGGAGATACGCAGTATTTT. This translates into CASSLEAAGGLRGDTQYF.

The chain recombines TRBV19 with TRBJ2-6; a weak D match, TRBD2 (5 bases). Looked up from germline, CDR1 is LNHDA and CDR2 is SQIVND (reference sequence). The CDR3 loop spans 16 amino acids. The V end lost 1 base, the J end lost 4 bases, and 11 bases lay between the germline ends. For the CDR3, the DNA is TGTGCCAGTAGTATAGGATCGGGGTCCGGGGCCAACGTCCTGACTTTC. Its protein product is CASSIGSGSGANVLTF.

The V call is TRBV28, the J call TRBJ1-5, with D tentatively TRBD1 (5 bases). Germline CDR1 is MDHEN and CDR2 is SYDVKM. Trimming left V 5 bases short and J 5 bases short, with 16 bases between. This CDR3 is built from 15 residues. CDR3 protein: CASSPLRAAHQPQHF. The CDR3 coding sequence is TGTGCCAGCAGTCCCCTCAGGGCCGCGCATCAGCCCCAGCATTTT.

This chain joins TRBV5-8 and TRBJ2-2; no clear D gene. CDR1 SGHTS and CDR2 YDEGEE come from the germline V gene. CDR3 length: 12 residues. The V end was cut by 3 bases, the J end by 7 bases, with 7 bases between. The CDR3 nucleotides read TGTGCCAGCAGCTACAGTGGCGGGGAGCTGTTTTTT. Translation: CASSYSGGELFF.

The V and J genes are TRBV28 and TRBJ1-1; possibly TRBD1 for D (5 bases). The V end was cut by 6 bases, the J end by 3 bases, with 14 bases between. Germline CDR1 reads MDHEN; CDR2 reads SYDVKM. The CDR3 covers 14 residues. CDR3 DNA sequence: TGTGCCAGCAGCCGTATCGACAGATACACTGAAGCTTTCTTT. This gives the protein CASSRIDRYTEAFF. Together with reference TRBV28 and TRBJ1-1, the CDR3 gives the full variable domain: DVKVTQSSRYLVKRTGEKVFLECVQDMDHENMFWYRQDPGLGLRLIYFSYDVKMKEKGDIPEGYSVSREKKERFSLILESASTNQTSMYLCASSRIDRYTEAFFGQGTRLTVV.